This TCR beta chain was recorded in a study of post-analysis software for immune sequencing data. Study findings and constraints: TRBV5-6, TRBV5-1 and TRBV20-1 belonged to a set of about 5 TRBV segments that were more frequent in patients than controls.

Prepared libraries of TCR beta cDNA carried unique molecular identifiers. TCRdb ran MiXCR on the PCR reads and lists one entry per CDR3 protein. The sample includes 600,000 to 750,000 distinct CDR3 sequences, around 60% of them seen just once. Comment on this clonotype: The antigen remains unidentified.

The CDR3 totals 13 residues. In germline, CDR1 is MNHEY, CDR2 SVGAGI. V shed 2 bases and J shed 4 bases, with 9 bases lying between them. The TCR sequence derives from a girl under 10 years old with multiple sclerosis. The specimen was blood. The chain couples TRBV6-5 to TRBJ2-7; D is unclear. The CDR3, as DNA: TGTGCCAGCAGTTACAAGTCTACGTACGAGCAGTACTTC. Translation: CASSYKSTYEQYF.